This T cell receptor beta chain was recovered during a study of cytomegalovirus exposure and HLA in healthy donors. The primer mix had 60 Vbeta and 13 Jbeta primers. Profiled with immunoSEQ multiplex PCR; TCRdb holds only in-frame clones, not every one. The table lists 150,000 to 200,000 clones. Sequences were obtained from PBMCs. The source is a woman aged 55-69 years in good health and CMV-seronegative.

The CDR3 reads CASSPTDRPHYGYTF. As DNA, the CDR3 is TGTGCCAGCAGCCCAACGGACAGGCCGCACTATGGCTACACCTTC. V usage is TRBV9 and J usage is TRBJ1-2, with TRBD1 matching over 7 bases. The CDR3 sequence is 15 residues long. Germline CDR1 is SGDLS and CDR2 is YYNGEE. J lost 3 bases, V lost 4 bases, and 9 bases had no gene match.